This T cell receptor beta chain is drawn from a study of cytomegalovirus exposure and HLA in healthy donors. Concerning this clone: The antigen is not known.

Overall study findings and caveats: 150 to 200 TCR beta chains were listed as cytomegalovirus-associated. Across donors, most TCRs were seen rarely, yet some public ones were widespread. V- and J-gene trimming of TCR beta was linked (in a later analysis) to a missense DCLRE1C variant.

The primer mix had 60 Vbeta and 13 Jbeta primers. Generated by immunoSEQ multiplex PCR, the TCRdb table keeps only in-frame clones and is missing some. Of 90,000 to 150,000 clones detected, around 63% appear once; the ten largest clones hold 8% to 10%. Trimming removed 3 bases at V and 4 bases at J, with 7 bases between. The length of the CDR3 is 13 residues. Germline CDR1 and CDR2: KGHSH and LQKENI. V and J are TRBV18 and TRBJ1-5, with D tentatively TRBD1 (5 bases). This clonotype was sampled from a man between 35 and 55 years old in good health and CMV-seropositive. Sequenced sample: PBMCs. This CDR3 reads CASSPGGNQPQHF. As DNA, the CDR3 is TGTGCCAGCTCACCGGGGGGAAATCAGCCCCAGCATTTT.